What follows describes a single T cell receptor (beta chain). Its antigen is not known. Data came from immunoSEQ multiplex PCR; TCRdb stores just in-frame clones and leaves some out. The sample has 1,400,000 or so clones; just under 99% are singletons. This sample is part of a study of shared clonotypes between healthy human individuals. Study-level points and caveats: About 5% of naive CD4 clonotypes were common to a few donors. Although depth was large, rarefaction showed that sequencing of the sorted subsets was incomplete.

Donors had no recently reported acute infections or vaccinations and were HIV-negative. Trimming pared 7 bases from V and 4 bases from J, leaving 12 bases between. CDR1 is SGHTS and CDR2 is YDEGEE in the germline V gene. CDR3 size: 13 residues. The sample comprised naive CD4+ T cells sorted from blood. Sample subset: CD45RA+ positively selected. This receptor was obtained from a young man in good health. This rearrangement joins TRBV5-8 to TRBJ2-1; D possibly corresponds to TRBD2 (6 bases). In DNA form, the CDR3 reads TGTGCCAGCGGGGAGGATACTTACAATGAGCAGTTCTTC. It is translated as CASGEDTYNEQFF.